This TCR beta chain was captured by sequencing in a study of blood T cell repertoires in COVID-19. Study at large: Acute-phase and convalescent COVID-19 samples originated in the United States, Italy and Spain.

CDR1 and CDR2 from the germline V gene are SGHRS and YFSETQ. V gave up 3 bases and J gave up 1 base; unmatched junction bases: 13. The CDR3 is 18 amino acids. This clone was observed many times. Cohort 3 donors were reported recovered after two negative PCRs, clearance, or symptom resolution. Profiled with immunoSEQ multiplex PCR; TCRdb holds only in-frame clones, not every one. The repertoire consists of about 170,000 clones, with around 80% occurring once and the leading ten covering less than 15%. This sequence was found in a man aged 50-59 years who had recovered from COVID-19. Sequenced input: PBMCs or T cells enriched from blood (not recorded which). The V call is TRBV5-1, the J call TRBJ2-3, with 8 bases fitting TRBD2. The CDR3 protein is CASSSETWAGGGTDTQYF. The CDR3 coding sequence is TGCGCCAGCAGCTCAGAGACATGGGCGGGGGGCGGCACAGATACGCAGTATTTT. Filled out from reference TRBV5-1 and TRBJ2-3, the complete variable domain reads KAGVTQTPRYLIKTRGQQVTLSCSPISGHRSVSWYQQTPGQGLQFLFEYFSETQRNKGNFPGRFSGRQFSNSRSEMNVSTLELGDSALYLCASSSETWAGGGTDTQYFGPGTRLTVL.